Below, 31 T cell receptor beta chains from the same sample are listed, as sequenced in a study of cytomegalovirus exposure and HLA in healthy donors. PCR used 60 Vbeta primers and 13 Jbeta primers. The protocol was immunoSEQ multiplex PCR, while the TCRdb copy is restricted to in-frame clones and leaves out a portion. The data show 130,000 or so clones, approximately 82% seen once. Sequencing was done on a sample of PBMCs. Receptors originate from a man in his forties in good health and CMV-seronegative.

This clone has more than one count but fewer than ten. The V and J genes are TRBV27 and TRBJ2-3; 8 bases line up with TRBD2. The CDR3 covers 15 residues. Germline V CDR1 and CDR2: MNHEY, SMNVEV (reference sequence). The V and J ends lost 3 bases and 4 bases, in that order; junction bases with no gene match: 6. The CDR3 reads CASSLNGGAPDTQYF. The CDR3 bases are TGTGCCAGCAGTTTGAACGGGGGGGCACCAGATACGCAGTATTTT.

This clone was counted only a few times. The gene calls are TRBV30 and TRBJ2-5, with 8 positions matching TRBD2. This CDR3 comprises 14 residues. CDR1 and CDR2 from the germline V gene are GTSNPN and SVGIG (reference sequence). Losses at the gene ends were 0 bases for V and 4 bases for J; bases not matched to a gene: 4. Here the CDR3 reads CAWSVGLAGETQYF. CDR3 nucleotides: TGTGCCTGGAGTGTAGGGCTAGCGGGAGAGACCCAGTACTTC.

The chain uses TRBV11-2 and TRBJ2-3; TRBD2 agrees at 10 bases. This CDR3 has 17 amino acids. Germline loops: CDR1 SGHAT, CDR2 FQNNGV. The J segment lost 3 bases and the V segment lost 1 base, leaving 7 bases of the junction unmatched. The CDR3 is CASSLAGLAGATDTQYF. The CDR3 DNA reads TGTGCCAGCAGCTTAGCCGGTCTAGCGGGAGCAACAGATACGCAGTATTTT. Combining the CDR3 with reference TRBV11-2 and TRBJ2-3 gives the whole variable domain EAGVAQSPRYKIIEKRQSVAFWCNPISGHATLYWYQQILGQGPKLLIQFQNNGVVDDSQLPKDRFSAERLKGVDSTLKIQPAKLEDSAVYLCASSLAGLAGATDTQYFGPGTRLTVL.

The genes are TRBV14 and TRBJ2-7; TRBD1 matches 8 bases. CDR1 is SGHDN and CDR2 is FVKESK in the germline V gene. This CDR3 region has 15 residues. The V and J ends lost 5 bases and 0 bases, in that order; junction bases with no gene match: 6. The CDR3 loop reads CASSSGQAYSYEQYF. In nucleotides, the CDR3 is TGTGCCAGCAGCTCGGGACAGGCCTACTCCTACGAGCAGTACTTC. The full variable domain, completed using reference TRBV14 and TRBJ2-7, is EAGVTQFPSHSVIEKGQTVTLRCDPISGHDNLYWYRRVMGKEIKFLLHFVKESKQDESGMPNNRFLAERTGGTYSTLKVQPAELEDSGVYFCASSSGQAYSYEQYFGPGTRLTVT.

The chain employs TRBV29-1 and TRBJ2-7; D remains ambiguous. The V gene lost 6 bases and the J gene lost 0 bases, with 9 bases spanning the gap. Germline CDR1 SQVTM, CDR2 ANQGSEA. The CDR3 is made up of 12 amino acids. The DNA for the CDR3 is TGCAGCGTAATTGCGAGCTCCTACGAGCAGTACTTC. As protein: CSVIASSYEQYF.

This chain connects TRBV18 to TRBJ2-5, with D possibly TRBD1 on 6 matching bases. CDR1 and CDR2 (germline): KGHSH, LQKENI. V was shortened by 3 bases and J by 9 bases, with 23 bases between the two germline ends. The CDR3 is 16 residues long. In DNA form, the CDR3 reads TGTGCCAGCTCACCGAGGGAGTTTGGACCGAAGGGGGCCCAGTACTTC. Translating gives CASSPREFGPKGAQYF.

The chain joins TRBV7-9 to TRBJ2-6; TRBD1 matches at 9 bases. Germline V gene lookup returns CDR1 SEHNR and CDR2 FQNEAQ (reference sequence). The CDR3 loop spans 17 amino acids. V was pared by 5 bases and J by 0 bases, with 5 bases of the junction left unmatched. The CDR3 is CASSGQGSFSGANVLTF. The CDR3 nucleotides are TGTGCCAGCAGCGGACAGGGGTCCTTCTCTGGGGCCAACGTCCTGACTTTC. Based on the CDR3 plus reference TRBV7-9 and TRBJ2-6, the full variable domain is DTGVSQNPRHKITKRGQNVTFRCDPISEHNRLYWYRQTLGQGPEFLTYFQNEAQLEKSRLLSDRFSAERPKGSFSTLEIQRTEQGDSAMYLCASSGQGSFSGANVLTFGAGSRLTVL.

V and J are TRBV4-1 and TRBJ2-7; the D gene is possibly TRBD1 (5 bases). V was shortened by 0 bases and J by 4 bases, with 10 bases between the two germline ends. Germline-derived CDR1 and CDR2 are MGHRA and YSYEKL. The CDR3 is 14 residues long. DNA of the CDR3: TGCGCCAGCAGCCAAGATCAGGGCCGTTACGAGCAGTACTTC. Translating it yields CASSQDQGRYEQYF.

This sequence joins TRBV28 and TRBJ1-5; 8 bases align to TRBD1. The length of the CDR3 is 15 residues. Germline CDR1 and CDR2: MDHEN and SYDVKM. Losses at the gene ends were 2 bases for V and 6 bases for J; bases not matched to a gene: 6. The CDR3 bases are TGTGCCAGCAGTTTACTTCGAACAGGGGGTCAGCCCCAGCATTTT. Its protein is CASSLLRTGGQPQHF.

The genes are TRBV7-9 and TRBJ2-1, with TRBD2 as a possible D gene (6 bases). Trimming left V 3 bases short and J 2 bases short, with 8 bases between. Germline loops: CDR1 SEHNR, CDR2 FQNEAQ (reference sequence). The CDR3 contains 14 residues. The CDR3 protein is CASSLGGTYNEQFF. CDR3 nucleotide sequence: TGTGCCAGCAGCTTGGGCGGGACCTACAATGAGCAGTTCTTC. Combining the CDR3 with reference TRBV7-9 and TRBJ2-1 gives the whole variable domain DTGVSQNPRHKITKRGQNVTFRCDPISEHNRLYWYRQTLGQGPEFLTYFQNEAQLEKSRLLSDRFSAERPKGSFSTLEIQRTEQGDSAMYLCASSLGGTYNEQFFGPGTRLTVL.

The rearrangement uses TRBV15 and TRBJ1-5, with D tentatively TRBD1 (5 bases). Trimming shortened V by 5 bases and J by 2 bases, and 13 bases separated the two germline ends. The CDR3 totals 15 residues. Germline loops: CDR1 LNHNV, CDR2 YYDKDF (reference sequence). The DNA for the CDR3 is TGTGCCACCAGCTGGGGGGTTGGAGGCAATCAGCCCCAGCATTTT. Protein sequence: CATSWGVGGNQPQHF.

The CDR3 is CASSWGGAGEKLFF. The CDR3 nucleotides read TGCGCCAGCAGCTGGGGGGGGGCCGGTGAAAAACTGTTTTTT. The chain combines TRBV5-1 with TRBJ1-4; perhaps TRBD1 as D (6 bases). Germline CDR1 and CDR2: SGHRS and YFSETQ. V lost 3 bases and J 7 bases, leaving 13 bases between the germline ends. This CDR3 is built from 14 residues.

This clone was seen a few times. The chain recombines TRBV5-1 with TRBJ2-5; D may be TRBD2 (5 bases). From germline, CDR1 is SGHRS and CDR2 YFSETQ. The CDR3 has 13 amino acids. V lost 0 bases and J lost 5, with 8 bases in between. The CDR3 nucleotides read TGCGCCAGCAGCTTGGCCGGGATCGAGACCCAGTACTTC. This sequence encodes CASSLAGIETQYF.

DNA for the CDR3: TGTGCCAGCAGGCCGGGGGACGTAAGGTATGAGCAGTTCTTC. It is translated as CASRPGDVRYEQFF. V and J are TRBV6-1 and TRBJ2-1, with a weak D call TRBD2 (6 bases). Trimming removed 6 bases from V and 8 bases from J, with 17 bases in between. The CDR3 spans 14 residues. CDR1 and CDR2 from the germline V gene are MNHNS and SASEGT.

The DNA for the CDR3 is TGTGCCTGGAGTACCGACAGGTTGTCCTACGAGCAGTACTTC. Its protein is CAWSTDRLSYEQYF. The chain employs TRBV30 and TRBJ2-7, with D possibly TRBD1 on 6 matching bases. Germline CDR1 and CDR2: GTSNPN and SVGIG (reference sequence). V was trimmed by 2 bases and J by 1 base, leaving 12 bases between them. This CDR3 has 14 amino acids.

The gene calls are TRBV2 and TRBJ2-5; perhaps TRBD1 as D (6 bases). Gene TRBJ2-7 matches the end of the DNA better, so the J call may be wrong. The length of the CDR3 is 13 residues. Germline V gene data show CDR1 as SNHLY and CDR2 as FYNNEI. The CDR3 nucleotides are TGTGCCAGCAGTCCCCAGGGGAGCGGCGAGCAGTACTTC. Protein sequence: CASSPQGSGEQYF.

This clone was observed a handful of times. The CDR3: CASSLETVRPYNEQFF. The CDR3 nucleotides read TGCGCCAGCAGCTTGGAGACAGTTCGACCCTACAATGAGCAGTTCTTC. The rearrangement links TRBV5-1 to TRBJ2-1; weak D call: TRBD1 (5 bases). The germline V gene has CDR1 SGHRS and CDR2 YFSETQ. This CDR3 region has 16 residues. V shed 0 bases and J shed 2 bases, with 12 bases lying between them.

The V and J genes are TRBV27 and TRBJ2-7, with D tentatively TRBD2 (5 bases). This CDR3 has 14 residues. Deletions cut 0 bases from V and 3 bases from J, with 9 bases between. Germline CDR1 reads MNHEY; CDR2 reads SMNVEV (reference sequence). The CDR3 protein is CASSLSVEDYEQYF. The CDR3 DNA follows: TGTGCCAGCAGTTTATCGGTGGAGGACTACGAGCAGTACTTC.

V usage is TRBV13 and J usage is TRBJ2-3, with 9 bases lining up with TRBD2. V shed 3 bases and J 4 bases; nucleotides not matched to a gene: 8. Germline V lookup: CDR1 PRHDT, CDR2 FYEKMQ (reference sequence). The CDR3 has 16 residues. The CDR3 here is CASSFLTSGQADTQYF. The CDR3 coding sequence is TGTGCCAGCAGCTTCTTAACTAGCGGGCAGGCAGATACGCAGTATTTT.

V usage is TRBV7-3 and J usage is TRBJ1-6; unclear D gene. Deletions cut 8 bases from V and 10 bases from J, with 12 bases between. This CDR3 comprises 12 residues. CDR1 and CDR2 from the germline V gene are SGHTA and FQGTGA. The CDR3 is CASSGGGSPLHF. CDR3 nucleotides: TGTGCCAGCTCGGGAGGAGGGTCACCCCTCCACTTT.

The chain combines TRBV2 with TRBJ2-1; TRBD2 matches at 7 bases. Trimming removed 5 bases from V and 8 bases from J; junction bases left unmatched: 9. The CDR3 length is 14 residues. CDR1 is SNHLY and CDR2 is FYNNEI in the germline V gene. CDR3 bases: TGTGCCAGCAGTAGGCGGGGGACGCGCGATGAGCAGTTCTTC. Amino acids: CASSRRGTRDEQFF.

CDR3 bases: TGTGCCACCAGCAGGGGGACAGGGCAGTTCTACGAGCAGTACTTC. This translates into CATSRGTGQFYEQYF. The rearrangement joins TRBV15 to TRBJ2-7; 9 bases line up with TRBD1. Germline assignment: CDR1 LNHNV and CDR2 YYDKDF (reference sequence). The V gene end was trimmed by 3 bases and the J gene end by 3 bases; junction bases not matched to a gene: 6. The CDR3 length is 15 residues.

The chain couples TRBV6-6 to TRBJ1-6, with 9 bases lining up with TRBD1. This CDR3 is built from 15 residues. Germline V gives CDR1 MNHNY, CDR2 SVGAGI (reference sequence). The V and J ends lost 6 bases and 9 bases, in that order; junction bases with no gene match: 9. In nucleotides, the CDR3 is TGTGCCAGCAGACAGGGGGCTAATCGAGGTTCACCCCTCCACTTT. Encoded protein: CASRQGANRGSPLHF.

The chain employs TRBV30 and TRBJ2-3, with TRBD2 matching over 10 bases. Trimming cost V 2 bases and J 6 bases; bases outside gene matches: 8. CDR3 length equals 15 residues. Germline V gives CDR1 GTSNPN, CDR2 SVGIG (reference sequence). CDR3 bases: TGTGCCTGGAGTAGCGGGAGGGGGATTTTGGATACGCAGTATTTT. This sequence encodes CAWSSGRGILDTQYF.

The table lists this clone with a few counts. The gene calls are TRBV29-1 and TRBJ2-7, with D possibly matching TRBD2 (6 bases). This CDR3 region has 13 residues. V was cut by 7 bases and J by 5 bases, with 18 bases left in between. In germline, CDR1 is SQVTM, CDR2 ANQGSEA. Written as DNA, the CDR3 is TGCAGCGCTGGTTGGGACTTAGGGAACGAGCAGTACTTC. Translating it yields CSAGWDLGNEQYF.

The genes are TRBV29-1 and TRBJ2-5, with D hard to call. This CDR3 is 13 amino acids long. Trimming removed 4 bases at V and 0 bases at J, with 9 bases between. Germline values: CDR1 SQVTM, CDR2 ANQGSEA. The CDR3 bases are TGCAGCGTTGTCTCCGGGTACCAAGAGACCCAGTACTTC. It translates to CSVVSGYQETQYF. The whole variable domain, filled in from reference TRBV29-1 and TRBJ2-5, reads SAVISQKPSRDICQRGTSLTIQCQVDSQVTMMFWYRQQPGQSLTLIATANQGSEATYESGFVIDKFPISRPNLTFSTLTVSNMSPEDSSIYLCSVVSGYQETQYFGPGTRLLVL.

This clone was observed once. The gene calls are TRBV11-3 and TRBJ2-7, with 16 bases that match TRBD2. After removal of 5 bases from V and 5 bases from J, the junction contained 9 bases not matched to a gene. CDR1 and CDR2 (germline): SGHNT, YENEEA. The CDR3 is 17 amino acids. This chain's CDR3 is CASSRSGTSGRANEQYF. The DNA of the CDR3 is TGTGCCAGCAGCCGGTCCGGGACTAGCGGGAGGGCCAACGAGCAGTACTTC.

This chain links TRBV7-6 with TRBJ2-1, with TRBD1 as a possible D gene (5 bases). From germline, CDR1 is SGHVS and CDR2 FNYEAQ. This CDR3 spans 14 amino acids. Trimming left V 5 bases short and J 6 bases short, with 14 bases between. The CDR3 region is CASSKGVGINEQFF. CDR3 DNA: TGTGCCAGCAGCAAAGGGGTAGGTATCAATGAGCAGTTCTTC.

V and J are TRBV7-9 and TRBJ1-1; D call uncertain. Between the trimmed V and J ends, which lost 1 base and 1 base, there was a span of 7 bases. In germline, CDR1 is SEHNR, CDR2 FQNEAQ (reference sequence). The length of the CDR3 is 14 residues. CDR3 in DNA: TGTGCCAGCAGCTTAGTTTCCGGGAACACTGAAGCTTTCTTT. It is translated as CASSLVSGNTEAFF.

The J gene is TRBJ1-4, the V gene TRBV5-1, with D unresolved. Germline V gives CDR1 SGHRS, CDR2 YFSETQ. CDR3 length equals 15 residues. Trimming shortened V by 0 bases and J by 0 bases, and 6 bases separated the two germline ends. The CDR3 protein is CASSLVQATNEKLFF. The CDR3 DNA is TGCGCCAGCAGCTTGGTTCAGGCAACTAATGAAAAACTGTTTTTT.

Points on this clone: The junction differs from germline at one of its ends, possibly a read error. The chain uses TRBV23-1 and TRBJ2-1; D possibly corresponds to TRBD2 (6 bases). TRBV23-1 is marked as an open reading frame, function uncertain. The CDR3 has 17 residues. CDR3 in DNA: TGCGCCAGCAGTAAATCTTGGACTATGAAGTATCCCTCTGAGCAGTTCTTC. Its protein product is CASSKSWTMKYPSEQFF.